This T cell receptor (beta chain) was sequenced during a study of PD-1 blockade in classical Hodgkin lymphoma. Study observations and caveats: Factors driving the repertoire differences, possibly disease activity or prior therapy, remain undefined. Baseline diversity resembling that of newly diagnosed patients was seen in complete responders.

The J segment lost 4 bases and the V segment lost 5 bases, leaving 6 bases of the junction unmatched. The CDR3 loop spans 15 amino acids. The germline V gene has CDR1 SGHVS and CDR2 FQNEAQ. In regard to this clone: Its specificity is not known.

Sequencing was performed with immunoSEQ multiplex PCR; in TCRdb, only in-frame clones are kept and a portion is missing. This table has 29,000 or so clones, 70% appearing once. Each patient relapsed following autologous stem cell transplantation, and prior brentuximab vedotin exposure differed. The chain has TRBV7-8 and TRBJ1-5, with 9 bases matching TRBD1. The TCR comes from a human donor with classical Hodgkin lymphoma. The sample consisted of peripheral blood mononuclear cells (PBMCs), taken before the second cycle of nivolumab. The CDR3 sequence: CASSPGQGNNQPQHF. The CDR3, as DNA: TGTGCCAGCAGCCCGGGACAGGGTAATAATCAGCCCCAGCATTTT.